Following are 8 T cell receptor beta chains from one sample sequenced in a study of cytomegalovirus exposure and HLA in healthy donors. PCR employed 60 Vbeta and 13 Jbeta primers. This table comes from immunoSEQ multiplex PCR, and its TCRdb copy is limited to in-frame clones, with some not included. The sample lists roughly 120,000 clones, roughly 78% occurring once. Sample: PBMCs. The source is a man in his thirties or forties in good health and CMV-seronegative.

In its sample, this clone was seen once. The V gene is TRBV19, the J gene TRBJ1-1; D call uncertain. The CDR3 consists of 15 residues. V was shortened by 2 bases and J by 1 base, with 11 bases between the two germline ends. Germline CDR1 reads LNHDA; CDR2 reads SQIVND (reference sequence). The chain's CDR3 is CASSISHSPNTEAFF. For the CDR3, the DNA is TGTGCCAGTAGTATATCGCACAGTCCGAACACTGAAGCTTTCTTT.

The V call is TRBV7-9, the J call TRBJ2-2; 9 nucleotides align to TRBD2. This CDR3 comprises 15 residues. V was pared by 5 bases and J by 0 bases, with 1 base of the junction left unmatched. Germline CDR1 reads SEHNR; CDR2 reads FQNEAQ (reference sequence). The CDR3 coding sequence is TGTGCCAGCAGCGGGACTAGCCCGAACACCGGGGAGCTGTTTTTT. The encoded protein is CASSGTSPNTGELFF.

This clone was detected once. The rearrangement links TRBV5-1 to TRBJ2-5; possible D gene TRBD2, 5 bases. The ends were cut back, 4 bases at V and 5 bases at J, with 15 bases in the middle. CDR3 length: 14 residues. Germline CDR1 and CDR2: SGHRS and YFSETQ. CDR3 loop: CASSPGYRMETQYF. CDR3 nucleotide sequence: TGCGCCAGCAGCCCGGGGTATCGCATGGAGACCCAGTACTTC.

The chain combines TRBV28 with TRBJ2-7; D might be TRBD2 (6 bases). This CDR3 has 15 amino acids. Per the germline V gene, CDR1 is MDHEN and CDR2 is SYDVKM. V was clipped by 8 bases and J by 2 bases, with 19 bases between them. The CDR3 loop is CASRRGAQTTYEQYF. CDR3 DNA: TGTGCCAGCCGGCGGGGAGCCCAGACTACCTACGAGCAGTACTTC.

The genes are TRBV11-2 and TRBJ1-2, with a weak D call TRBD1 (6 bases). Germline-derived CDR1 and CDR2 are SGHAT and FQNNGV. CDR3 length: 13 residues. Between the trimmed V and J ends, which lost 1 base and 7 bases, there was a span of 10 bases. CDR3 sequence: CASSLAQGPGYTF. The CDR3 DNA reads TGTGCCAGCAGCTTAGCACAGGGTCCTGGCTACACCTTC.

This sequence joins TRBV5-1 and TRBJ1-4; D is unclear. Germline loops: CDR1 SGHRS, CDR2 YFSETQ. This CDR3 is built from 14 residues. The germline V and J ends were trimmed by 5 bases and 3 bases, with 11 bases remaining between them. CDR3 amino acids: CASRSGLANEKLFF. The DNA for the CDR3 is TGCGCCAGCAGGTCGGGGTTGGCTAATGAAAAACTGTTTTTT. The full variable domain, with the rest looked up from reference TRBV5-1 and TRBJ1-4, is KAGVTQTPRYLIKTRGQQVTLSCSPISGHRSVSWYQQTPGQGLQFLFEYFSETQRNKGNFPGRFSGRQFSNSRSEMNVSTLELGDSALYLCASRSGLANEKLFFGSGTQLSVL.

This rearrangement joins TRBV2 to TRBJ1-1; 8 positions match TRBD1. Germline lookup yields CDR1 SNHLY and CDR2 FYNNEI. Trimming took 10 bases from V and 1 from J; bases not matched to a gene: 8. The CDR3 extends over 14 amino acids. The CDR3 nucleotides are TGTGCCATAGGACAGGGTGGAAAGAACACTGAAGCTTTCTTT. Protein sequence: CAIGQGGKNTEAFF.

This chain links TRBV5-1 with TRBJ1-2; TRBD1 matches at 10 bases. The CDR3 is 15 residues long. The J segment lost 4 bases and the V segment lost 4 bases, leaving 7 bases of the junction unmatched. Germline CDR1 and CDR2: SGHRS and YFSETQ. The CDR3 is CASSTGQGYAYGYTF. The CDR3 DNA is TGCGCCAGCAGCACGGGACAGGGGTACGCCTATGGCTACACCTTC.